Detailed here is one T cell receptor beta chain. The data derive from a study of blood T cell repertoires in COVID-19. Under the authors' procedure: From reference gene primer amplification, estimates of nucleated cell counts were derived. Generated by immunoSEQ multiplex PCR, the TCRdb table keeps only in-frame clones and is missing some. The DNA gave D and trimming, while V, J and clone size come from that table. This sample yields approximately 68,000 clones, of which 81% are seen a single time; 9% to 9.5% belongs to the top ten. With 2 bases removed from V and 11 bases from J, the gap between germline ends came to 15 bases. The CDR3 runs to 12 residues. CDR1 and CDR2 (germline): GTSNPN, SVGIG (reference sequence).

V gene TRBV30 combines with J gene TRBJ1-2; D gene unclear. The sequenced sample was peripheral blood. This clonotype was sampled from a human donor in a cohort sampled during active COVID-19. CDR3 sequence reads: CAWSRQAAGYTF. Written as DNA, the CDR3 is TGTGCCTGGAGTAGGCAGGCCGCGGGGTACACCTTC.